Listed below are T cell receptor beta chains from one sample, sequenced in a study of Graves' ophthalmopathy and Graves' hyperthyroidism. TCRdb called the multiplex PCR reads again in MiXCR, with one record for every CDR3 protein. Among about 370,000 distinct CDR3 sequences listed, 15% to 20% were seen once. The sample comprised peripheral blood. These receptor sequences come from an adult woman with stable Graves' hyperthyroidism. The conserved cysteine and the conserved F or W are not part of the CDR3 here. A D gene is named only where the DNA matches it firmly.

j_call d_call v_call cdr3_aa
TRBJ2-7 - TRBV29-1 SVVRDETYEQY
TRBJ2-7 - TRBV10-3 AFRKDTTYEQY
TRBJ1-1 - TRBV3-1 ASSQGGRTEAF
TRBJ2-2 - TRBV5-1 ASSTSNIGELF
TRBJ2-7 - TRBV5-1 ASRPNSGNEQY
TRBJ2-5 TRBD2 TRBV28 ASSAASGRAGETQY
TRBJ1-2 - TRBV7-2 ASSALYGNYGYT
TRBJ1-2 - TRBV12-3/TRBV12-4 ASSQVANYGYT
TRBJ2-2 - TRBV6-5 ASSWQGLSSSGELF
TRBJ2-6 - TRBV24-1 ATSEGERNVLT
TRBJ2-5 - TRBV6-1 ASSALTVNQETQY
TRBJ2-5 - TRBV28 ASSTGRGFQETQY
TRBJ2-5 TRBD2 TRBV11-2 ASTVAGGRQETQY
TRBJ2-7 - TRBV6-1 ATRKSAHEQY
TRBJ2-5 - TRBV6-1 ASRGEPGTAGTQY
TRBJ2-2 TRBD1 TRBV19 ASREQGRGTGELF
TRBJ2-2 - TRBV9 ASSVAQGKIGTGELF
TRBJ2-7 TRBD2 TRBV11-2 ASRSLAGEGYEQY
TRBJ1-1 - TRBV12-3/TRBV12-4 ASSPGTKAF
TRBJ1-2 - TRBV9 ASSGYHLAGVYGYT
TRBJ2-5 TRBD1 TRBV19 ASSRQGWETQY
TRBJ1-1 TRBD1 TRBV20-1 SASHRGMNTEAF
TRBJ2-5 TRBD1 TRBV28 ASSKGQGQGETQY
TRBJ1-2 - TRBV6-2/TRBV6-3 ASSYSGSWTYGGLGYT
TRBJ2-4 - TRBV2 ASSRRASDKNIQY
TRBJ2-7 - TRBV2 ASSSYSYEQY
TRBJ2-5 TRBD2 TRBV12-3/TRBV12-4 ATTVSWIAGGRETQY
TRBJ2-5 - TRBV7-2 ASSARGDQETQY
TRBJ2-7 - TRBV7-2 ASSPESGAYEQY
TRBJ2-7 TRBD2 TRBV7-2 ASSSSGGSYYEQY
TRBJ2-5 - TRBV6-5 ASSYVRFEGQETQY
TRBJ2-2 - TRBV19 ASSIDLSSFRNTGELF
TRBJ2-7 TRBD1 TRBV28 ASSLSRDSLEY
TRBJ2-5 - TRBV20-1 SARDNGETQY
TRBJ2-7 - TRBV29-1 SVLSGPYEQY
TRBJ2-2 TRBD2 TRBV11-2 ASSFKRERGGELF
TRBJ2-5 TRBD2 TRBV6-2/TRBV6-3 ASSSPRTSRETQY
TRBJ1-1 - TRBV11-2 ASGLGSPRTFLMNTEAF
TRBJ2-2 - TRBV6-1 ATSGDTTGELF
TRBJ2-7 TRBD1 TRBV2 ASSHRGSYEQY